This T cell receptor (beta chain) stems from a study of shared clonotypes between healthy human individuals. General study points: Incompleteness in sorted-subset sequencing, despite large depth, was shown by rarefaction. An expected dependence of interdonor clonotype sharing on sequencing depth was noted. Naive CD4 clonotypes overlapped across a handful of donors at 4.5% to 5.5%.

The authors ran the assay at deep level. Only in-frame clones appear in the TCRdb table, and some are missing; sequencing was by immunoSEQ multiplex PCR. Of roughly 590,000 clones in the sample, just under 97% are singletons; the top ten hold about 0.11%. Germline V lookup: CDR1 MNHEY, CDR2 SMNVEV (reference sequence). J gave up 4 bases and V 5 bases, and 10 bases lay outside the gene matches. The CDR3 has 16 residues. Naive CD8 cells comprised CD45RO-negative, CCR7-positively selected cells, excluding terminally differentiated effector memory CD45RA+ cells. A remark on this clone: The antigen is not known.

The clonotype comes from a woman in her twenties or thirties in good health. This chain joins TRBV27 and TRBJ1-4; the match to TRBD1 covers 7 bases. Sequences were obtained from naive CD8+ T cells sorted from blood. CDR3 nucleotide sequence: TGTGCCAGCAGTACAGGGGCCCGAGTTCATAATGAAAAACTGTTTTTT. Protein sequence: CASSTGARVHNEKLFF.